Shown below are 26 T cell receptor beta chains from a single sample sequenced in a study of T cell repertoires in cytomegalovirus infection. TCRdb processed the reads anew with MiXCR; each CDR3 protein has one entry. The sample consists of fewer than 950,000 distinct CDR3 sequences, 32% of them appearing once. For these TCRs, the target antigens are not known. The sample in question was cultured CD8+ T cells from PBMCs, obtained from culture after CMV antigen stimulation. These receptors were obtained from a human donor in good health (CMV status not recorded). Some clones in this sample may be carry-over from other donors' samples.

In this sample, this clonotype turned up a few times. The rearrangement joins TRBV6-2 or TRBV6-3 to TRBJ2-1; D may correspond to TRBD1 or TRBD2 (5 bases each). The CDR3 extends over 17 amino acids. Germline V gives CDR1 MNHEY, CDR2 SVGEGT. Trimming took off 7 bases at V and 0 bases at J, with 19 bases between the two ends. CDR3 nucleotides: TGTGCCAGCATCCGGGACGGCTCCCTGGACTCCTACAATGAGCAGTTCTTC. Its translation: CASIRDGSLDSYNEQFF.

This clonotype was counted between two and nine times. The chain couples TRBV6-5 to TRBJ2-1; 8 bases line up with TRBD2. The CDR3 runs to 14 residues. With V trimmed by 7 bases and J by 4 bases, 6 bases remained unmatched. Germline loops: CDR1 MNHEY, CDR2 SVGAGI. CDR3 nucleotide sequence: TGTGCCAGCAAGTTAACTAGCGGATACAATGAGCAGTTCTTC. Translation: CASKLTSGYNEQFF.

This clonotype was detected ten times or more. V gene TRBV6-1 combines with J gene TRBJ2-7; D is uncertain. The V end lost 6 bases, the J end lost 0 bases, and 3 bases lay between the germline ends. Per the germline V gene, CDR1 is MNHNS and CDR2 is SASEGT. CDR3 length equals 11 residues. CDR3 nucleotides: TGTGCCAGCAGCGACTCCTACGAGCAGTACTTC. Amino acid sequence: CASSDSYEQYF.

The chain couples TRBV4-1 to TRBJ2-1, with 9 bases lining up with TRBD1. Germline loops: CDR1 MGHRA, CDR2 YSYEKL. CDR3 length: 20 amino acids. The V and J ends lost 5 bases and 2 bases, in that order; junction bases with no gene match: 19. The CDR3: CASSKGGPGQGLVAYNEQFF. The CDR3 DNA sequence: TGCGCCAGCAGCAAGGGGGGCCCGGGACAGGGATTGGTGGCCTACAATGAGCAGTTCTTC.

Points on this clonotype: A much larger clone differs from this one at a single base, so this may be a read error. The chain joins TRBV7-9 to TRBJ2-3; weak D call: TRBD2 (7 bases). The germline V gene has CDR1 SEHNR and CDR2 FQNEAQ (reference sequence). CDR3 length: 16 residues. CDR3 residues: CVSSLVAGAIGDTQYF. In DNA form, the CDR3 reads TGTGTCAGCAGCTTAGTGGCGGGGGCAATCGGAGATACGCAGTATTTT. Supplemented by reference TRBV7-9 and TRBJ2-3, the full variable domain reads DTGVSQNPRHKITKRGQNVTFRCDPISEHNRLYWYRQTLGQGPEFLTYFQNEAQLEKSRLLSDRFSAERPKGSFSTLEIQRTEQGDSAMYLCVSSLVAGAIGDTQYFGPGTRLTVL.

The rearrangement joins TRBV6-1 to TRBJ2-3, with D possibly TRBD2 on 5 matching bases. The CDR3 is made up of 15 amino acids. V was trimmed by 2 bases and J by 3 bases, leaving 12 bases between them. Germline CDR1 reads MNHNS; CDR2 reads SASEGT. This chain's CDR3 is CASSETVANTDTQYF. CDR3 coding DNA: TGTGCCAGCAGTGAAACGGTAGCGAATACAGATACGCAGTATTTT.

This clonotype was seen only a few times. An end of the junction does not agree with germline; a read error may underlie this. The rearrangement uses TRBV9 and TRBJ2-6; D unresolved. The length of the CDR3 is 10 residues. Looked up from germline, CDR1 is SGDLS and CDR2 is YYNGEE. CDR3 DNA sequence: TGTGCCAGCAGCTCCGTCCTTCATGGTTTC. Its protein is CASSSVLHGF.

Turning to this clonotype: A much more abundant neighbour one base away suggests this may be a read error. The rearrangement links TRBV7-2 to TRBJ2-1, with 7 bases matching TRBD1. Germline V gene sequence: CDR1 SGHTA, CDR2 FQGNSA. The CDR3 runs 14 residues. The CDR3 DNA follows: TGTGCCTGCAGCTCGGGACCCAGGGGGAATGAGCAGTTCTTC. Amino acid sequence: CACSSGPRGNEQFF.

The rearrangement joins TRBV29-1 to TRBJ1-2; D possibly corresponds to TRBD1 (5 bases). CDR3 length: 13 residues. V gave up 7 bases and J gave up 8 bases, with 20 bases separating them. Germline V gene lookup returns CDR1 SQVTM and CDR2 ANQGSEA. In DNA form, the CDR3 reads TGCAGCGCCCGTGTTGACAGAAATATGGGCTACACCTTC. Translated: CSARVDRNMGYTF.

This clonotype was counted between two and nine times. The gene calls are TRBV6-5 and TRBJ2-1; a weak D match, TRBD1 (5 bases). The CDR3 runs 15 residues. V was trimmed by 5 bases and J by 0 bases, leaving 11 bases between them. Germline assignment: CDR1 MNHEY and CDR2 SVGAGI. The CDR3 region has the DNA TGTGCCAGCAGTCAAGGGGTGACCTCCTACAATGAGCAGTTCTTC. Translated, it gives CASSQGVTSYNEQFF.

The CDR3 sequence is CAIPGVGASGELFF. DNA of the CDR3: TGTGCCATCCCCGGAGTGGGGGCGAGCGGGGAGCTGTTTTTT. The chain joins TRBV2 to TRBJ2-2; D might be TRBD1 (6 bases). With 10 bases removed from V and 7 bases from J, the gap between germline ends came to 19 bases. The length of the CDR3 is 14 residues. The germline V gene has CDR1 SNHLY and CDR2 FYNNEI.

CDR3 in amino acids: CASSYWSTSTDTQYF. The CDR3 nucleotides read TGTGCCAGCAGTTACTGGAGCACCAGCACAGATACGCAGTATTTT. This chain joins TRBV6-2 or TRBV6-3 and TRBJ2-3, with D unclear. This CDR3 is built from 15 residues. V lost 1 base and J 0 bases, leaving 8 bases between the germline ends. Germline loops: CDR1 MNHEY, CDR2 SVGEGT.

The chain has TRBV19 and TRBJ2-7, with 8 bases aligning to TRBD2. V gave up 7 bases and J gave up 6 bases; unmatched junction bases: 8. The CDR3 consists of 13 residues. Per germline, CDR1 LNHDA and CDR2 SQIVND (reference sequence). DNA of the CDR3: TGTGCCAGTACCCCCTCGGGGGGGGTCGAGCAGTACTTC. Protein: CASTPSGGVEQYF.

Concerning this clonotype itself: This may arise from a read error, as a much more abundant clone is one base away. The rearrangement joins TRBV12-3 or TRBV12-4 to TRBJ2-5; tentatively, D is TRBD1 (6 bases). The V gene lost 4 bases and the J gene lost 4 bases, with 16 bases spanning the gap. The length of the CDR3 is 15 residues. The CDR3 here is CASSYRDMGRETQYF. CDR3 bases: TGTGCCAGCAGTTACCGGGACATGGGGAGAGAGACCCAGTACTTC.

This clonotype was observed a few times. For the CDR3, the DNA is TGTGCCAGCAGCTTACTGGACGAGCAGTACGTC. As protein: CASSLLDEQYV. The chain couples TRBV5-6 to TRBJ2-7; no clear D. V was shortened by 2 bases and J by 5 bases, with 5 bases between the two germline ends. Germline V lookup: CDR1 SGHDT, CDR2 YYEEEE. The CDR3 sequence is 11 residues long.

The chain combines TRBV29-1 with TRBJ2-7; 7 bases line up with TRBD2. This CDR3 contains 14 residues. Losses at the gene ends were 0 bases for V and 2 bases for J; bases not matched to a gene: 4. Germline CDR1 SQVTM, CDR2 ANQGSEA. For the CDR3, the DNA is TGCAGCGTTGAAGATGACGCGGGGGCCTACGAGCAGTACTTC. Translated, it gives CSVEDDAGAYEQYF.

This clonotype showed up just a few times. The chain carries TRBV7-6 and TRBJ1-5; D not resolved. Between the trimmed V and J ends, which lost 1 base and 6 bases, there was a span of 10 bases. Looked up from germline, CDR1 is SGHVS and CDR2 is FNYEAQ. This CDR3 has 14 amino acids. CDR3 amino acids: CASSLGWGGQPQHF. CDR3 DNA: TGTGCCAGCAGCTTAGGTTGGGGAGGTCAGCCCCAGCATTTT.

This clonotype was found a few times. The chain uses TRBV5-6 and TRBJ2-1; tentative D call: TRBD2 (5 bases). This CDR3 comprises 14 residues. V was pared by 3 bases and J by 8 bases, with 15 bases between. Germline assignment: CDR1 SGHDT and CDR2 YYEEEE. CDR3 sequence (DNA): TGTGCCAGCAGCTACCGGGAAGATATCCATGAGCAGTTCTTC. Protein product: CASSYREDIHEQFF.

The gene calls are TRBV24-1 and TRBJ2-2, with 7 bases aligning to TRBD1. Looked up from germline, CDR1 is KGHDR and CDR2 is SFDVKD. This CDR3 has 15 amino acids. V lost 3 bases, J lost 5 bases, and 5 bases stayed unmatched. Written as DNA, the CDR3 is TGTGCCACCAGTGATGTCGACAGGGATACCGGGGAGCTGTTTTTT. Protein product: CATSDVDRDTGELFF.

The V gene is TRBV12-3 or TRBV12-4, the J gene TRBJ2-1; 9 bases are shared with TRBD2. CDR3 length: 15 residues. The trim removed 7 bases at V and 3 bases at J, leaving 7 bases unmatched. The CDR3 DNA is TGTGCCAGCACCCGAGCAGCGGGGGGCTACAATGAGCAGTTCTTC. This sequence encodes CASTRAAGGYNEQFF.

This clonotype has a handful of counts. The V and J genes are TRBV19 and TRBJ1-2; no firm D call. This CDR3 is 11 amino acids long. Germline values: CDR1 LNHDA, CDR2 SQIVND (reference sequence). V gave up 3 bases and J gave up 6 bases, with 5 bases separating them. CDR3 coding DNA: TGTGCCAGTAGTATCGGGGATGGCTACACCTTC. The encoded protein is CASSIGDGYTF.

The J gene is TRBJ2-2, the V gene TRBV7-4; 11 positions agree with TRBD1. The CDR3 has 22 amino acids. Germline lookup yields CDR1 SGHVT and CDR2 SQSDAQ. V shed 0 bases, J shed 0 bases, and the junction held 15 bases outside the gene matches. The CDR3 DNA reads as TGTGCCAGCAGCTTAGCCCCGAGGACAGGGGGCCCCACCGTTTCGAACACCGGGGAGCTGTTTTTT. Amino acids: CASSLAPRTGGPTVSNTGELFF.

This clonotype was counted a few times. The rearrangement joins TRBV6-1 to TRBJ2-7; 10 positions agree with TRBD1. CDR1 MNHNS and CDR2 SASEGT come from the germline V gene. Trimming at V came to 0 bases and at J to 4 bases, leaving 9 bases not matched to a gene. The CDR3 contains 17 residues. DNA for the CDR3: TGTGCCAGCAGTGAAGCGAGGACAGGGGGTAGCTATTACGAGCAGTACTTC. Its protein is CASSEARTGGSYYEQYF.

This clonotype was observed many times. The chain couples TRBV7-2 to TRBJ1-1; 7 nucleotides align to TRBD1. Trimming removed 2 bases from V and 1 base from J; junction bases left unmatched: 10. Germline V gene lookup returns CDR1 SGHTA and CDR2 FQGNSA. The CDR3 has 17 residues. DNA of the CDR3: TGTGCCAGCAGCTTATCACGACAGGGTGTATGGAACACTGAAGCTTTCTTT. Protein sequence: CASSLSRQGVWNTEAFF.

The CDR3 spells CASSQDLTTGLTQYF. As DNA, the CDR3 is TGTGCCAGCAGCCAAGATCTGACTACCGGATTGACCCAGTACTTC. The V call is TRBV3-1, the J call TRBJ2-5; tentatively, D is TRBD2 (5 bases). V gave up 0 bases and J gave up 7 bases, with 15 bases separating them. The CDR3 consists of 15 residues. The germline V gene has CDR1 LGHDT and CDR2 YNNKEL (reference sequence).

This sequence joins TRBV7-6 and TRBJ2-7; 10 bases map to TRBD1. Germline V CDR1 and CDR2: SGHVS, FNYEAQ. V lost 5 bases to trimming and J lost 4 bases; unmatched junction nucleotides: 8. CDR3 length: 15 residues. The CDR3 sequence: CASSLGTGEGYEQYF. CDR3 sequence (DNA): TGTGCCAGCAGCCTCGGGACAGGGGAGGGGTACGAGCAGTACTTC.